This record looks at one T cell receptor (beta chain) sequence and its context. This clonotype was picked up many times. No antigen is known for it. No base-level quality is on record; no much larger clone is a single base apart. This specimen comes from a study of CD8+CD57+ T cells in acquired aplastic anemia (dated by TCRdb to 2017 to 2018). The study in broad terms: DNA extracted from sorted CD4+ and CD8+ cells had a mean of roughly 3.4 ug, with a range of about 0.19 to 30 ug. CD8+CD57+ expansion was defined as a frequency above the mean frequency observed in healthy subjects. Broader findings and caveats from the paper: CD8+ Simpson's diversity did not differ significantly between patients and healthy controls (P=0.060). Roughly 30 CD8+ CDR3 sequences were found to be shared between patients and controls, but these sequences appeared to be highly expressed in patients and within the immunodominant clones of the patients.

The patients picked for sequencing were ones in whom flow cytometry had shown an expansion of CD8+CD57+ cells. All patients had severe acquired aplastic anemia diagnosed by International Study of Aplastic Anemia and Agranulocytosis and Camitta criteria. No therapy had been received by the patients at the time of blood sampling. In the study, sorted CD4+ and CD8+ blood T cells from patients with severe aplastic anemia and from healthy subjects underwent deep sequencing of TCR repertoires. In the USA, patient enrollment took place under clinicaltrials.gov protocols 00001620, 01623167, 00001397, 00071045, 00081523 and 00961064. Ficoll-Paque density gradient centrifugation was used to isolate peripheral blood mononuclear cells. Before DNA extraction, CD4+ and CD8+ T cells were sorted by FACS or by magnetic beads. TCR beta VDJ combination and CDR3 sequence profiling used genomic DNA as the template. An Illumina HiSeq 2000 was used for TCR repertoire sequencing. Regarding the original processing steps: Repertoires were assessed using TRBV/TRBJ rearrangement plots, CDR3 size and DJ length profiles, and Simpson's diversity index. Whichever DNA sequence was most abundant in the deep sequencing data was defined as the immunodominant clone. CDR3 amino acid sequences were checked for sharing between subjects and were compared against published repertoires and the VDJdb database. The public reads were reprocessed in TCRdb via fastp at Q25 and MiXCR, keeping in-frame beta chains. Here each entry gathers all rows of one CDR3 protein and keeps the most common genes and DNA. The V and J calls follow TCRdb's processing rather than the paper's. In this sample the table shows just over 150,000 distinct CDR3 sequences, about 50% of which occur a single time. About 30% of the sample belongs to the ten largest clones.

CDR3 length: 11 amino acids, cysteine to phenylalanine. Only the CDR3 DNA is retained, 33 bases long and in frame from the first base. From V the trimming removes 7 bases and from J it removes 7 bases, while the gene matches leave 1 base of the junction unaccounted for. CDR1 is given as WNHNN and CDR2 as SYGVQD, both from the germline V gene (reference sequence). Here the chain combines TRBV10-1 and TRBJ2-1, with 7 bases matching TRBD1. This TCR came from a human donor with aplastic anemia. The sequencing sample was made of sorted CD4+, CD8+, or CD8+CD57+ T cells (not recorded which) from PBMCs. The CDR3 region reads CASNRGNEQFF. Read as DNA, the sequence is TGCGCCAGCAACAGGGGAAATGAGCAGTTCTTC.